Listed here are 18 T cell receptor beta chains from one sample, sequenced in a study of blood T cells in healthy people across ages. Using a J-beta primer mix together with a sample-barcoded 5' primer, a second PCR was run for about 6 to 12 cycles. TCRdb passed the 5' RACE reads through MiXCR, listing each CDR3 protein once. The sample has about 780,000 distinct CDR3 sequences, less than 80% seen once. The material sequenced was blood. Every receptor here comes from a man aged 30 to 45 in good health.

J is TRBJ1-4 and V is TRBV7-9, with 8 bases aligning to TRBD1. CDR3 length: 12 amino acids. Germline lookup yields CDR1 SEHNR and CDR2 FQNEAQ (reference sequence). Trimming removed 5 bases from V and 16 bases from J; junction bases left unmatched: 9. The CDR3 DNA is TGTGCCAGCAGCCCTCGACAGGGGAACCCGTTTTTT. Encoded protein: CASSPRQGNPFF. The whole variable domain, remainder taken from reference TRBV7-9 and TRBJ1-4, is DTGVSQNPRHKITKRGQNVTFRCDPISEHNRLYWYRQTLGQGPEFLTYFQNEAQLEKSRLLSDRFSAERPKGSFSTLEIQRTEQGDSAMYLCASSPRQGNPFFGSGTQLSVL.

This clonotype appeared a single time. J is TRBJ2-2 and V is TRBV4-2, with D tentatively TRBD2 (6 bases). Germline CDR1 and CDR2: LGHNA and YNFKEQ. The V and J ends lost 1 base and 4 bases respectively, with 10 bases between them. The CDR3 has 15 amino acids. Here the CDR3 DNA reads TGTGCCAGCAGCCAAGCTCTAGCGATCACCGGGGAGCTGTTTTTT. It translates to CASSQALAITGELFF.

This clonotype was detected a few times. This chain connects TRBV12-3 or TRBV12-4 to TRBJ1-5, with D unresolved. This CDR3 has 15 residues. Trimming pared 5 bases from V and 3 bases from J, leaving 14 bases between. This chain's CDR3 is CASSPLDGNNQPQHF. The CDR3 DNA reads TGTGCCAGCAGTCCGTTGGACGGTAACAATCAGCCCCAGCATTTT.

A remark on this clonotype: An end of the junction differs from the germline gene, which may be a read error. Written as DNA, the CDR3 is TGTGCCGGCAGTTACGGCCAATATGGCTACACCTTC. This sequence encodes CAGSYGQYGYTF. J is TRBJ1-2 and V is TRBV6-2 or TRBV6-3, with D uncertain. The CDR3 is made up of 12 amino acids. Germline values: CDR1 MNHEY, CDR2 SVGEGT.

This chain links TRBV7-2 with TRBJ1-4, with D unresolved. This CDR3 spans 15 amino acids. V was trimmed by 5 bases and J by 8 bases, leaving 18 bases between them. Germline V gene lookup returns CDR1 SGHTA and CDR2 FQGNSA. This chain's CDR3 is CASSIRIGRGEKLFF. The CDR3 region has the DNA TGTGCCAGCAGCATTAGAATCGGACGTGGAGAAAAACTGTTTTTT. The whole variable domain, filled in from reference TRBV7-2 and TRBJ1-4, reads GAGVSQSPSNKVTEKGKDVELRCDPISGHTALYWYRQSLGQGLEFLIYFQGNSAPDKSGLPSDRFSAERTGGSVSTLTIQRTQQEDSAVYLCASSIRIGRGEKLFFGSGTQLSVL.

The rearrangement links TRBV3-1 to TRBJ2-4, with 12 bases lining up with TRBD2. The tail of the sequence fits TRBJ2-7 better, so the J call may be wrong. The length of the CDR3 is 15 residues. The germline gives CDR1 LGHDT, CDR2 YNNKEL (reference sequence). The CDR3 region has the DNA TGTGCCAGCAGCAGACTAGCGGGGGCTCAATACGAGCAGTACTTC. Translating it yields CASSRLAGAQYEQYF.

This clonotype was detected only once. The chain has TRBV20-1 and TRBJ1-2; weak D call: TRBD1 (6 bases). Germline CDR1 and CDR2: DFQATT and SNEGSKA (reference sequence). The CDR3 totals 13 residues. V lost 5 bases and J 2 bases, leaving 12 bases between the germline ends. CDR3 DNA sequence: TGCAGTGCTTACGGTCAGGGGAACTATGGCTACACCTTC. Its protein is CSAYGQGNYGYTF.

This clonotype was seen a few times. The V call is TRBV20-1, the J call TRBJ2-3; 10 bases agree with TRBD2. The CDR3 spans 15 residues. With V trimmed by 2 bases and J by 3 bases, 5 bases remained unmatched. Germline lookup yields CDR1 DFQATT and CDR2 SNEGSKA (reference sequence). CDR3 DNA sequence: TGCAGTGCTAGACCCACTAGCGGGGTTACAGATACGCAGTATTTT. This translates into CSARPTSGVTDTQYF.

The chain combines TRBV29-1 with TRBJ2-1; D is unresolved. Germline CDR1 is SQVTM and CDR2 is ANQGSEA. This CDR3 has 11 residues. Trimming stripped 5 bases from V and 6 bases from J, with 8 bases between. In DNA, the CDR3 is TGCAGCGTTCCCGGGTTCAATGAGCAGTTCTTC. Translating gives CSVPGFNEQFF.

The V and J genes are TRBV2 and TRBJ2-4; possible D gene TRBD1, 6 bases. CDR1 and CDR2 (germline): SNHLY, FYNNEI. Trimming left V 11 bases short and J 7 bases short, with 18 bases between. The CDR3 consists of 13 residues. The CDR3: CASAGEGVNIQYF. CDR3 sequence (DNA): TGTGCCTCAGCAGGGGAAGGGGTGAACATTCAGTACTTC.

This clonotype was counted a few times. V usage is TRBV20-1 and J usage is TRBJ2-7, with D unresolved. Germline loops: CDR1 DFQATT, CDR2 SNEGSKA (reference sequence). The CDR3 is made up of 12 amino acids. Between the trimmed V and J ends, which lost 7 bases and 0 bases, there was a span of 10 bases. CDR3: CSGAARSYEQYF. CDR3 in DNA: TGCAGTGGGGCCGCTCGCTCCTACGAGCAGTACTTC.

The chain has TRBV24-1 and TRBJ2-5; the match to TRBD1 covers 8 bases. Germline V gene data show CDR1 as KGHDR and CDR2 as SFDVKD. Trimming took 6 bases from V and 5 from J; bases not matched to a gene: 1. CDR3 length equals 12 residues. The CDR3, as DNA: TGTGCCACCAGTTGGACAGGGGAGACCCAGTACTTC. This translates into CATSWTGETQYF.

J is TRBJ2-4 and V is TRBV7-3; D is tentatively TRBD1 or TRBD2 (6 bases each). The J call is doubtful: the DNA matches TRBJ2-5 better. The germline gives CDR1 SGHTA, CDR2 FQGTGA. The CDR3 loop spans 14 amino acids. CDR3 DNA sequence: TGTGCCAGCAGCTTAAGGGGGGCAGAGGAGACCCAGTACTTC. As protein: CASSLRGAEETQYF.

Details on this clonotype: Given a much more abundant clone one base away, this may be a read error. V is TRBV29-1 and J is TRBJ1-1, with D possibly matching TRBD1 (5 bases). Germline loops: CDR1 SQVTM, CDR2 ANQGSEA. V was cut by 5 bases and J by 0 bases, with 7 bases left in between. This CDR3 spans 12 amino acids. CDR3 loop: CSVRQMNTEAFF. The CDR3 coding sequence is TGCAGCGTTAGACAGATGAACACTGAAGCTTTCTTT.

This chain's CDR3 is CASSSPSGDTDTQYF. In DNA, the CDR3 is TGTGCCAGCAGCTCCCCTAGCGGGGACACAGATACGCAGTATTTT. The gene calls are TRBV6-5 and TRBJ2-3; TRBD2 matches 9 bases. The length of the CDR3 is 15 residues. Germline V gives CDR1 MNHEY, CDR2 SVGAGI. Unmatched junction bases numbered 6, after V lost 6 bases and J lost 2 bases.

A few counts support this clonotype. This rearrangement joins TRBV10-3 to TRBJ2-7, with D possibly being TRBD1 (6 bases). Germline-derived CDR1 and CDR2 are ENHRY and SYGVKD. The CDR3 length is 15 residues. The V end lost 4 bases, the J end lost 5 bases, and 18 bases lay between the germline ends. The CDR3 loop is CAISVSPQGQDEQYF. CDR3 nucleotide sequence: TGTGCCATCAGTGTATCTCCGCAGGGGCAGGACGAGCAGTACTTC.

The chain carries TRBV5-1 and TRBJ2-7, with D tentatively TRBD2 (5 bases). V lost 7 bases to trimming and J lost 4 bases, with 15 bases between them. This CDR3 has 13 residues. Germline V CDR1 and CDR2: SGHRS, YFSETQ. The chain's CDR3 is CASAGSGTYEQYF. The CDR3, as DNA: TGCGCCAGCGCTGGAAGCGGTACTTACGAGCAGTACTTC.

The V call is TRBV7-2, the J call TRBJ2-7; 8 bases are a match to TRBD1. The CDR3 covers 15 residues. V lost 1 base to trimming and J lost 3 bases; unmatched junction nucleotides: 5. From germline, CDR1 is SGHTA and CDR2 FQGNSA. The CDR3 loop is CASSLVPDRGYEQYF. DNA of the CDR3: TGTGCCAGCAGCTTAGTACCAGACAGGGGCTACGAGCAGTACTTC.